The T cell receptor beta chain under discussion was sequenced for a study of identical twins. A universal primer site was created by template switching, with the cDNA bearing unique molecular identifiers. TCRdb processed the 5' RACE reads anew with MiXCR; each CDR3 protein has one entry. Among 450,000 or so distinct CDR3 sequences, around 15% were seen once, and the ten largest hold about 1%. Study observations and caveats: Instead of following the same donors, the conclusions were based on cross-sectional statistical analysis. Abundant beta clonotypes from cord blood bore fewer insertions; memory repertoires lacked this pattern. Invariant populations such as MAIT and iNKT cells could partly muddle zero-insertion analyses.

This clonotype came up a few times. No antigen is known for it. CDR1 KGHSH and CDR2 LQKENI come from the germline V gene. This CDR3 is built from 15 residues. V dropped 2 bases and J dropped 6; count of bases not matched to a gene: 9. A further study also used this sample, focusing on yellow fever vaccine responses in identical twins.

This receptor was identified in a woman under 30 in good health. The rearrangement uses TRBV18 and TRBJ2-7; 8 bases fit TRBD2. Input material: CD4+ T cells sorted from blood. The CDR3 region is CASSPSRGREAEQYF. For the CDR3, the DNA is TGTGCCAGCTCACCATCTCGGGGGCGGGAGGCCGAGCAGTACTTC.